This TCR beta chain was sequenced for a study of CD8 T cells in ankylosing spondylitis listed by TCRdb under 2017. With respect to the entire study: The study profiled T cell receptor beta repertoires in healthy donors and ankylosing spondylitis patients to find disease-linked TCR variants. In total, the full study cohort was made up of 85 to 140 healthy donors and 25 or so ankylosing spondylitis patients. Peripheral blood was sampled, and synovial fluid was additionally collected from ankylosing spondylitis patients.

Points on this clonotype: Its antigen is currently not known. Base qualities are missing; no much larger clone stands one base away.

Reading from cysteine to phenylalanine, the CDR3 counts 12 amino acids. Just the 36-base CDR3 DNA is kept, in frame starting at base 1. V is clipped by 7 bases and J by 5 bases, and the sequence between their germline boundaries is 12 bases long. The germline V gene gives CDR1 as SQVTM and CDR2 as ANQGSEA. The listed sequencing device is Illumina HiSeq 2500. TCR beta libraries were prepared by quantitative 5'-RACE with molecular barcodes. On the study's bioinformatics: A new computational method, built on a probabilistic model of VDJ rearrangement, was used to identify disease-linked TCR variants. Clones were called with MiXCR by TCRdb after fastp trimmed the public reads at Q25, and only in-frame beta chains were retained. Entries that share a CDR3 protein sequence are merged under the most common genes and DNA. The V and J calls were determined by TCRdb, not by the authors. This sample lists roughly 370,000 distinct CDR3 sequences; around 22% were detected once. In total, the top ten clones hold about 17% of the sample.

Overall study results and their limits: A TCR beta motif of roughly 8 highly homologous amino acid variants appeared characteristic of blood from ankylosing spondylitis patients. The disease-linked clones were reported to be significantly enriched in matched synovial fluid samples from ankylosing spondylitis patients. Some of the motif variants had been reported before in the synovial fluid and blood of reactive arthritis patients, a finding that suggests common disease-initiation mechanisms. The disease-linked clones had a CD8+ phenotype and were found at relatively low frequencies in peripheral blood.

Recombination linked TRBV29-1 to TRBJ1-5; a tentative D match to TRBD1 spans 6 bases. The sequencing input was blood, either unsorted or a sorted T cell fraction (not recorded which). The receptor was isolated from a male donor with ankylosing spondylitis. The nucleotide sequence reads TGCAGCGCCGGGGACACCGATCAGCCCCAGCATTTT. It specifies CSAGDTDQPQHF. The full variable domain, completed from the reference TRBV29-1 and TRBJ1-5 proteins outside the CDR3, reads SAVISQKPSRDICQRGTSLTIQCQVDSQVTMMFWYRQQPGQSLTLIATANQGSEATYESGFVIDKFPISRPNLTFSTLTVSNMSPEDSSIYLCSAGDTDQPQHFGDGTRLSIL.